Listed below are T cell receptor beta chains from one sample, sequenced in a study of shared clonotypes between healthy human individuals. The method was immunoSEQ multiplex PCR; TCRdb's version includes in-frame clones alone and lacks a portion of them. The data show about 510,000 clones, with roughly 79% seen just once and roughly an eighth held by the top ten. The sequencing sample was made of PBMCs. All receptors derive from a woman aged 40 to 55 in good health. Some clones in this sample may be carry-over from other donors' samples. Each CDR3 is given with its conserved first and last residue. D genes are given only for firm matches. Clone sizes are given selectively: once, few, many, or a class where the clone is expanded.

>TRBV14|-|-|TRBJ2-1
TGTGCCAGCAGCCAAGTCTCCGCGGGCCGGAATGAGCAGTTCTTC
CASSQVSAGRNEQFF
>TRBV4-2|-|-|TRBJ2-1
TGTGCCAGCAGCCACCAGAGAAACAATGAGCAGTTCTTC
CASSHQRNNEQFF
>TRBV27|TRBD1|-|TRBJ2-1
TGTGCCAGCAGTTTATCGCTGTTCCGGGACAGGGCCAATGAGCAGTTCTTC
CASSLSLFRDRANEQFF
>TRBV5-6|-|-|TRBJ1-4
TGTGCCAGCAGCTTGGGGACACTTGAAAAACTGTTTTTT
CASSLGTLEKLFF
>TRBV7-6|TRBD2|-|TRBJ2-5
TGTGCCAGCAGCTTAAGGTTTCGGGGGAGGGTTTTGGAGACCCAGTACTTC
CASSLRFRGRVLETQYF
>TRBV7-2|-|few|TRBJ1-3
TGTGCCAGCAGCTTAGAGGGAAACACCATATATTTT
CASSLEGNTIYF
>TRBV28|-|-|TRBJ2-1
TGTGCCAGCTGGGATAGTGTTGAGCAGTTCTTC
CASWDSVEQFF
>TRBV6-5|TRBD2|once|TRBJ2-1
TGTGCCAGCAGCCGGACTAGCGGGACCAAACTCGAGCAGTTCTTC
CASSRTSGTKLEQFF
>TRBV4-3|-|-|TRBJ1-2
TGCGCCAGCAGCCAAGCGGGACCTTCCTATGGCTACACCTTC
CASSQAGPSYGYTF
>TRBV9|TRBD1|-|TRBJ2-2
TGTGCCAGCAGCGCCAGACGGGACAGCTTGTCTACCGGGGAGCTGTTTTTT
CASSARRDSLSTGELFF
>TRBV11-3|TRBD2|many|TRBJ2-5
TGTGCCAGCAGCCAGGGGGGACTAGCGTTAGAGACCCAGTACTTC
CASSQGGLALETQYF
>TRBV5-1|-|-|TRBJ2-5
TGCGCCAGCAGCTTGGCGGCTCAAGAGACCCAGTACTTC
CASSLAAQETQYF
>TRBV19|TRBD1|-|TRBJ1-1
TGTGCCAGTAGTATACTACGGACAGGAGAGAACACTGAAGCTTTCTTT
CASSILRTGENTEAFF
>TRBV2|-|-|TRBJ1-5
TGTGCCAGCAGCCGGGAGTCCAGGGTGGTTTATAGCAATCAGCCCCAGCATTTT
CASSRESRVVYSNQPQHF
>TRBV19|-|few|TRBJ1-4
TGTGCCAGTAGTATACAGTTTGACGAAAAACTGTTTTTT
CASSIQFDEKLFF
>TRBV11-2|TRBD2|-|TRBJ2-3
TGTGCCAGCAGCTTAGGGGGGGGAATGGATACGCAGTATTTT
CASSLGGGMDTQYF
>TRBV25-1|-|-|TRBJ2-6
TGTGCCAGCAGTCCGGGGAGCTCTGGGGCCAACGTCCTGACTTTC
CASSPGSSGANVLTF
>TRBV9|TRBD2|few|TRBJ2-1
TGTGCCAGCAGTCCTCTAGCGGGAGTTTATAATGAGCAGTTCTTC
CASSPLAGVYNEQFF
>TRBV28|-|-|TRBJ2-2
TGTGCCAGCAGTTTATCTGATTTTACCGGGGAGCTGTTTTTT
CASSLSDFTGELFF
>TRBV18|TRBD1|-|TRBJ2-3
TGTGCCAGCTCACCAGGGACAGGGTTTGGTGCAGATACGCAGTATTTT
CASSPGTGFGADTQYF
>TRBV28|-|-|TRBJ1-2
TGTGCCAGCAGGTATACAGCTAACTATGGCTACACCTTC
CASRYTANYGYTF
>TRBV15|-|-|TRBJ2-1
TGTGCCACCAGCAGAGATAGGGCAGCACCTGAGCAGTTCTTC
CATSRDRAAPEQFF
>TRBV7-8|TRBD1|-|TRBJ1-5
TGTGCCAGCAGCTCAGAGACAGGGAGCGGCCAGCCCCAGCATTTT
CASSSETGSGQPQHF